The entry that follows covers one T cell receptor (beta chain) sequence. Its antigen is not identified. The junction does not match germline at one end; this may be a read error. Construction of the TCRbeta library involved unique molecular identifiers. Each CDR3 protein gets one entry after TCRdb re-called the PCR reads with MiXCR. The repertoire holds about a million distinct CDR3 sequences, with under 30% as singletons. The data originate from a study of T-cell reconstitution after alpha-beta-depleted transplantation in children. Study-level findings and limits: Some patients owed their high day-60 TCRbeta diversity to surviving recipient T cells and thymic progenitors.

Per germline, CDR1 SGHTA and CDR2 FQGTGA. The length of the CDR3 is 14 residues. This receptor was taken from a boy under three years old who had a stem cell transplant for SCID, so the T cells may come from the graft donor. This chain joins TRBV7-3 and TRBJ1-4, with 7 bases lining up with TRBD1. The sequencing here drew on PBMCs, mostly from graft donor cells, taken 360 days after TCRalphabeta/CD19-depleted stem cell transplant. CDR3 in amino acids: CASSLTGQSEKLFF. DNA for the CDR3: TGTGCCAGCAGCCTAACGGGACAGAGTGAAAAACTGTTTTTT.